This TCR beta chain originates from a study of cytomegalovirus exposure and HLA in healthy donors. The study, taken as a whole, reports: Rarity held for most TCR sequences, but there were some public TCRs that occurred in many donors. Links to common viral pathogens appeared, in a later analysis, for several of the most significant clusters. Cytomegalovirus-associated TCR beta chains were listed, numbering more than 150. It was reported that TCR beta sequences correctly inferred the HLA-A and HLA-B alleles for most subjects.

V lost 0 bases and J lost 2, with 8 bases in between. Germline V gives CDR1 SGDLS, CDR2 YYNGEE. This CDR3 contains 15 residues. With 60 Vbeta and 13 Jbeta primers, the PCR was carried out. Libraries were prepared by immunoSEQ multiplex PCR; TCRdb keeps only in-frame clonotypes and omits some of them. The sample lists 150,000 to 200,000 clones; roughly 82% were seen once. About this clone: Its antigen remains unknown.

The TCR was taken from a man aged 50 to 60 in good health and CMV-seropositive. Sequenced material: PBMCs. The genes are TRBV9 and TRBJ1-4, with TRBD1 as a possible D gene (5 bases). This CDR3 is CASSVGGRTNEKLFF. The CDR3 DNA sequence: TGTGCCAGCAGCGTAGGGGGGAGGACTAATGAAAAACTGTTTTTT.